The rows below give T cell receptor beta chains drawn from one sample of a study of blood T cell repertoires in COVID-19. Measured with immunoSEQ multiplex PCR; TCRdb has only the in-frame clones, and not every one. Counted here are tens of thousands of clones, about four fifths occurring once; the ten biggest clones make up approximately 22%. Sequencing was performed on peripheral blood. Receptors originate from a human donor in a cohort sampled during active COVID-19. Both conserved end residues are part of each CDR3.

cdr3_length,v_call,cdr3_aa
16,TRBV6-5,CASSYSMEADTGELFF
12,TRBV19,CASSTRNDAQYF
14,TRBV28,CASSRTVSQETQYF
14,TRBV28,CASHTSGKTYEQYF
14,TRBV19,CATNRESSYNEQFF
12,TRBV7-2,CASSLGAVEQFF
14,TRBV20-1,CSASRRAETYEQYF
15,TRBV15,CATSIATPYTGELFF
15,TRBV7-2,CASSLELGGANVLTF
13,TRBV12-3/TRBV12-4,CASSGGNTQPQHF
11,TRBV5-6,CASSLYETQYF
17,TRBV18,CASSRSTSGQYTGELFF
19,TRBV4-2,CASSQDIVSWTGGLYGYTF
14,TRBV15,CATSRGRRGNEQFF